A selection of T cell receptor beta chains follows, all from one sample in a study of OX40 agonist ivuxolimab in advanced cancers. Using immunoSEQ multiplex PCR, the repertoire was profiled, and TCRdb retains in-frame clones only, with some absent. This sample has just over 50,000 clones, with about 86% found just once. The specimen was CD4+ or CD8+ T cells sorted from blood, collected in a trial of the OX40 agonist ivuxolimab. These receptor sequences come from an adult with an advanced solid tumor such as melanoma, head and neck, liver or kidney cancer. The CDR3 runs from the conserved cysteine through the conserved F or W. A D gene is named only where the DNA matches it firmly. Size is stated for part of the rows, as once, few or many counts, or as a class when the clone is expanded.

CDR3 length	V gene	clone size	D gene	J gene	CDR3 DNA	CDR3 protein
17	TRBV7-3	few	-	TRBJ1-3	TGTGCCAGCAGCTTAAACTCGGGACCGGGGTCTGGAAACACCATATATTTT	CASSLNSGPGSGNTIYF
13	TRBV6-1	-	-	TRBJ1-6	TGTGCCAGCACGACACCGGTAAATTCACCCCTCCACTTT	CASTTPVNSPLHF
15	TRBV5-4	-	TRBD1	TRBJ1-5	TGTGCCAGCAGCCCGGGACAGGGAGCGGGTCAGCCCCAGCATTTT	CASSPGQGAGQPQHF
16	TRBV6-6	-	-	TRBJ1-5	TGTGCCAGCAGTTCAACTTCGGCAGGAGCCTATCAGCCCCAGCATTTT	CASSSTSAGAYQPQHF
10	TRBV20-1	-	-	TRBJ2-7	TGCAGTGCTAGTTCCGCCGAGCAGTACTTC	CSASSAEQYF
16	TRBV4-2	-	-	TRBJ1-6	TGTGCCAGCAGCCAAGATGCGGGGGCCCAAAATTCACCCCTCCACTTT	CASSQDAGAQNSPLHF
16	TRBV27	-	TRBD1	TRBJ2-1	TGTGCCAGCAGTTCAACCGGACAGGGGAGGTTCAATGAGCAGTTCTTC	CASSSTGQGRFNEQFF
11	TRBV18	-	-	TRBJ2-7	TGTGCCAGCTCATCGGAAAGGGAGCAGTACTTC	CASSSEREQYF
16	TRBV19	-	TRBD1	TRBJ1-5	TGTGCCAGTAGTATAGATAACAGGGGGCAGAATCAGCCCCAGCATTTT	CASSIDNRGQNQPQHF
14	TRBV4-3	-	-	TRBJ1-5	TGCGCCAGCAGTACGACTTATGGCAATCAGCCCCAGCATTTT	CASSTTYGNQPQHF
13	TRBV5-4	-	-	TRBJ2-5	TGTGCCAGCAGCTTGGCCCCCCAAGAGACCCAGTACTTC	CASSLAPQETQYF
17	TRBV2	-	-	TRBJ2-1	TGTGCCAGCAGTGTTGCGCGTTGGGGGACCTCCTACAATGAGCAGTTCTTC	CASSVARWGTSYNEQFF
16	TRBV18	-	TRBD2	TRBJ2-1	TGTGCCAGCTCACCACCGGGGCGGGGGGCCTACAATGAGCAGTTCTTC	CASSPPGRGAYNEQFF
15	TRBV15	-	-	TRBJ2-7	TGTGCCACCAGCAGAGATCTCGGCAGCCTAGGCGAGCAGTACTTC	CATSRDLGSLGEQYF
12	TRBV12-5	-	-	TRBJ2-1	TGTGCTAGTGGTCCCCCCGGGGATGAGCAGTTCTTC	CASGPPGDEQFF
14	TRBV28	-	-	TRBJ1-5	TGTGCCAGCAGTTTGGCCCTACCCGATCAGCCCCAGCATTTT	CASSLALPDQPQHF
11	TRBV7-9	-	TRBD1	TRBJ2-7	TGTGCCAGCAGCGGGGAGTGGACAGGCTCCTTC	CASSGEWTGSF
14	TRBV11-3	-	-	TRBJ1-6	TGTGCCAGCAGCTTGCGTCAGGGGAATTCACCCCTCCACTTT	CASSLRQGNSPLHF
15	TRBV5-1	-	-	TRBJ1-1	TGCGCCAGCAAGCCTCAGCAGGGGAGGGGGACTGAAGCTTTCTTT	CASKPQQGRGTEAFF
15	TRBV5-1	once	TRBD1	TRBJ2-5	TGCGCCAGCAGCTTCAATACAGGGGGCCGGGAGACCCAGTACTTC	CASSFNTGGRETQYF
14	TRBV27	-	-	TRBJ1-6	TGTGCCAGCAGTTTATCAGGTCTCAATTCACCCCTCCACTTT	CASSLSGLNSPLHF
13	TRBV6-1	-	TRBD1	TRBJ1-1	TGTGCCAGCAGTTGGGGACAGGGGGTAGAAGCTTTCTTT	CASSWGQGVEAFF
14	TRBV27	-	-	TRBJ1-4	TGTGCCAGCAGTTTCGCCCAGGCAGGTGAAAAACTGTTTTTT	CASSFAQAGEKLFF
13	TRBV2	-	-	TRBJ1-1	TGTGCCAGCAGTTGGACAGCGAACACTGAAGCTTTCTTT	CASSWTANTEAFF
15	TRBV6-6	-	-	TRBJ2-4	TGTGCCAGCAGTTACTTCGACGTAGCCAAAAACATTCAGTACTTC	CASSYFDVAKNIQYF
13	TRBV7-2	-	-	TRBJ1-2	TGTGCCAGCAGCCTTCTCGACAGCTATGGCTACACCTTC	CASSLLDSYGYTF
16	TRBV4-2	-	-	TRBJ1-2	TGTGCCAGCAGCCAAGATGGACAGCGAAATAACTATGGCTACACCTTC	CASSQDGQRNNYGYTF
13	TRBV6-6	-	-	TRBJ1-6	TGTGCCAGCAGTGACAGGCTTAGTTCACCCCTCCACTTT	CASSDRLSSPLHF
15	TRBV9	once	TRBD1	TRBJ1-2	TGTGCCAGCAGCGTGTCAGGGGGCGCGGACTATGGCTACACCTTC	CASSVSGGADYGYTF
14	TRBV28	-	-	TRBJ2-7	TGTGCCAGCAAGGAGGGGGGTCAGACCTACGAGCAGTACTTC	CASKEGGQTYEQYF
14	TRBV11-2	-	-	TRBJ2-7	TGTGCCAGCAGCTCAAACCCCTGGGATGTCGAGCAGTACTTC	CASSSNPWDVEQYF
15	TRBV9	-	TRBD2	TRBJ2-1	TGTGCCAGCAGCGTAGGGCTAGCGGGGAACAATGAGCAGTTCTTC	CASSVGLAGNNEQFF
15	TRBV4-2	-	TRBD2	TRBJ2-3	TGTGCCAGCACCCAACGGGAGGGACCCACAGATACGCAGTATTTT	CASTQREGPTDTQYF
15	TRBV6-6	once	TRBD2	TRBJ2-7	TGTGCCAGCAGTCCGAGGCCGACTAGCTACAACGAGCAGTACTTC	CASSPRPTSYNEQYF
15	TRBV6-5	-	TRBD1	TRBJ1-2	TGTGCCAGCAGACGGACATCCGGGACAGATTTCGGCTACACCTTC	CASRRTSGTDFGYTF
15	TRBV5-4	-	-	TRBJ2-7	TGTGCCAGCAGCCGGGGTCCCCCGCCCGATTACGAGCAGTACTTC	CASSRGPPPDYEQYF
15	TRBV5-1	-	-	TRBJ1-3	TGCGCCAGCAGCACCAATTACAACGCTGGAAACACCATATATTTT	CASSTNYNAGNTIYF
17	TRBV7-9	few	-	TRBJ1-4	TGTGCCAGCAGCTTACGGACCGGGACCGGGAGCAATGAAAAACTGTTTTTT	CASSLRTGTGSNEKLFF
16	TRBV6-5	medium-sized	TRBD1	TRBJ1-2	TGTGCCAGCAGTTACTCGTTTACAGGGGGTTTGTGGGGCTACACCTTC	CASSYSFTGGLWGYTF
17	TRBV5-3	-	TRBD1	TRBJ1-3	TGTGCCAGAAGCCCGCCAGACAGGGGCAGCTCTGGAAACACCATATATTTT	CARSPPDRGSSGNTIYF